This T cell receptor (beta chain) is drawn from a study of T cell clonotyping in hematopoietic cell transplantation (dated by TCRdb to the early 2020s). In the study overall: The study collected roughly 150 blood samples from 30 to 40 consecutive transplant recipients and their related donors. Patients were recruited between late 2015 and early 2017 and followed until September 2020 or death.

Points on this clone: Its antigen remains undetermined. Qualities for individual bases were not recorded, and no much larger clone is one base off.

According to the study, the label for this sample's time point signals: 100 days after allo-HCT. Blood from recipients was drawn about 28 days before transplant and again at days 30, 100 and 180 after transplant. Nuclei Lysis Solution was used to extract genomic DNA from fresh or cryopreserved unfractionated peripheral blood mononuclear cells. The CDR3 numbers 14 residues from cysteine through phenylalanine. Solely the CDR3 DNA is kept, with 42 bases framed from the first base. According to the germline V gene (reference sequence), CDR1 reads SEHNR and CDR2 reads FQNEAQ. Deletion took 5 bases off V and 5 bases off J, with a span of 15 bases between the germline ends. The immunoSEQ assay, a bias-controlled multiplex PCR with V- and J-specific primers, was used to amplify TCR beta CDR3 regions from genomic DNA. In a second PCR step, the CDR3 amplicons were tagged with a proprietary barcode plus Illumina adapter sequences. An Illumina MiSeq instrument was used for sequencing of the CDR3 libraries. On the study's bioinformatics: Export and quality control were handled in immunoSEQ Analyzer 3.0, while downstream analyses relied on R Bioconductor and Immunarch. Only productive rearrangements in the normalized downsampled data set went into calculating the repertoire metrics. Clonotypes larger than 5 templates in the normalized cohort were defined as pathologically expanded. The Inverse Simpson Index served as the measure of repertoire diversity. The non-normalized data set was used for CMV-specificity analyses so that all clonotypes could be captured. TCRdb limited this immuneACCESS table to in-frame rearrangements with V and J called. A share of clones is missing; checked studies link under half to unresolved V genes, and the rest is unexplained. V and J calls and clone size come straight from that table; D and trimming were deduced from the DNA. The sample table contains 8,400 or so clones; only one count was recorded for about 70% of them. The leading ten clones occupy more than 20% of the sample.

Study-wide findings and limitations: The sample size was limited, and because cells were not sorted, the contributions of CD4 and CD8 repertoires could not be separated. After transplant, TCR diversity in recipients dropped, and pathologically expanded clonotypes climbed progressively between day 30 and day 180. Overlap with donor repertoires was found for only a small fraction of recipient repertoires, with over 95% found to appear de novo at the given depth. Inverse Simpson Index values from donors and from recipients before transplant predicted broader TCR repertoire diversity after transplant.

The rearrangement joined TRBV7-9 to TRBJ1-2, and possibly TRBD1, on 6 matching bases. Here the sequenced sample was peripheral blood mononuclear cells, taken 100 days after allogeneic stem cell transplant. The origin of this receptor is a male patient aged 60 to 75 who had an allogeneic stem cell transplant from an unrelated donor, so the T cells may come from the graft donor. Some clones in this sample may be carry-over from other donors' samples. The CDR3 region reads CASSTQGTLYGYTF. The DNA reads as follows: TGTGCCAGCAGCACCCAGGGGACGCTATATGGCTACACCTTC.